Presented here are 29 T cell receptor beta chains from one specimen sequenced in a study of CD8 T cells in ankylosing spondylitis. TCRdb processed the 5' RACE reads anew with MiXCR; each CDR3 protein has one entry. The data contain approximately 260,000 distinct CDR3 sequences, approximately 9% of them singletons. Sequencing was performed on blood, either unsorted or a sorted T cell fraction (not recorded which). The receptors originated from a male donor with ankylosing spondylitis or in good health (not recorded which).

The CDR3 sequence is CASVGQGVNEQFF. CDR3 sequence (DNA): TGTGCCAGCGTGGGACAGGGTGTGAATGAGCAGTTCTTC. This rearrangement joins TRBV6-1 to TRBJ2-1; TRBD1 agrees at 9 bases. This CDR3 has 13 amino acids. V lost 8 bases to trimming and J lost 7 bases; unmatched junction nucleotides: 6. Germline loops: CDR1 MNHNS, CDR2 SASEGT.

The DNA of the CDR3 is TGTGCCAGCAGTTACTCGAGGCCGGACAGCCAAATCGCCCTAGCCACTGAAGCTTTCTTT. Translation: CASSYSRPDSQIALATEAFF. The rearrangement joins TRBV6-2 or TRBV6-3 to TRBJ1-1; D is possibly TRBD1 (6 bases). In germline, CDR1 is MNHEY, CDR2 SVGEGT. Deletions cut 0 bases from V and 4 bases from J, with 27 bases between. The CDR3 has 20 amino acids.

The sample holds many counts of this clonotype. The chain uses TRBV20-1 and TRBJ2-1; tentative D call: TRBD1 (5 bases). Trimming took 5 bases from V and 3 from J, leaving 11 bases between them. The germline V gene encodes CDR1 DFQATT and CDR2 SNEGSKA (reference sequence). This CDR3 is 13 amino acids long. CDR3 coding DNA: TGCAGTGCTGGGGCCGCCAGCTACAATGAGCAGTTCTTC. Residues: CSAGAASYNEQFF.

This clonotype was seen only a few times. The CDR3 DNA follows: TGTGCCTGGAGTGGGGGCGGGCCCGGCAACAATGAGCAGTTCTTC. Protein product: CAWSGGGPGNNEQFF. The chain links TRBV30 to TRBJ2-1, with D perhaps TRBD1 or TRBD2 (5 bases each). CDR1 GTSNPN and CDR2 SVGIG come from the germline V gene (reference sequence). V was cut by 1 base and J by 5 bases, with 15 bases left in between. CDR3 size: 15 residues. The entire variable domain, with the rest obtained from reference TRBV30 and TRBJ2-1, is as follows: SQTIHQWPATLVQPVGSPLSLECTVEGTSNPNLYWYRQAAGRGLQLLFYSVGIGQISSEVPQNLSASRPQDRQFILSSKKLLLSDSGFYLCAWSGGGPGNNEQFFGPGTRLTVL.

In its sample, this clonotype was seen many times. This chain links TRBV20-1 with TRBJ2-7; D ambiguous. The germline gives CDR1 DFQATT, CDR2 SNEGSKA (reference sequence). Trimming cost V 3 bases and J 3 bases, with 12 bases left between them. CDR3 length: 13 residues. CDR3 bases: TGCAGTGCTAGCCACCGGGCCAACTACGAGCAGTACTTC. It translates to CSASHRANYEQYF.

The table lists this clonotype with many counts. This chain connects TRBV10-3 to TRBJ1-2; tentatively, D is TRBD1 (5 bases). This CDR3 contains 14 residues. Germline V gene data show CDR1 as ENHRY and CDR2 as SYGVKD. Trimming pared 5 bases from V and 1 base from J, leaving 11 bases between. CDR3 protein: CAISSQGGNYGYTF. The CDR3 nucleotides are TGTGCCATCAGTTCCCAGGGAGGTAACTATGGCTACACCTTC.

This clonotype was seen many times. This sequence joins TRBV6-1 and TRBJ1-1; 9 bases are a match to TRBD1. Germline trimming cut 6 bases from V and 4 bases from J; bases unmatched to any gene: 6. Looked up from germline, CDR1 is MNHNS and CDR2 is SASEGT. The CDR3 runs to 14 residues. Here the CDR3 reads CASRWDRAATEAFF. The CDR3 DNA is TGTGCCAGCAGATGGGACAGGGCGGCCACTGAAGCTTTCTTT.

This clonotype was observed a handful of times. The genes are TRBV7-9 and TRBJ2-7; the D gene is possibly TRBD2 (5 bases). V was trimmed by 5 bases and J by 2 bases, leaving 16 bases between them. The germline V gene has CDR1 SEHNR and CDR2 FQNEAQ (reference sequence). This CDR3 contains 15 residues. Here the CDR3 reads CASSLSRGIPYEQYF. As DNA, the CDR3 is TGTGCCAGCAGCCTAAGCCGGGGTATACCCTACGAGCAGTACTTC.

The chain recombines TRBV11-2 with TRBJ2-1, with D tentatively TRBD1 or TRBD2 (6 bases each). V was pared by 3 bases and J by 5 bases, with 14 bases between. The CDR3 loop spans 15 amino acids. CDR1 is SGHAT and CDR2 is FQNNGV in the germline V gene. The CDR3: CASSFRGPGDNEQFF. Written as DNA, the CDR3 is TGTGCCAGCAGCTTCCGGGGGCCTGGGGACAATGAGCAGTTCTTC.

The chain combines TRBV20-1 with TRBJ1-2; D remains unclear. This CDR3 region has 13 residues. Trimming removed 3 bases from V and 8 bases from J, with 16 bases in between. Germline loops: CDR1 DFQATT, CDR2 SNEGSKA (reference sequence). The CDR3 sequence: CSARGMASRGYTF. The CDR3 DNA reads as TGCAGTGCTAGGGGAATGGCCTCGAGGGGCTACACCTTC.

This clonotype was counted ten times or more. The chain employs TRBV11-2 and TRBJ2-5; D is unresolved. The CDR3 length is 13 residues. V lost 5 bases and J lost 5, with 12 bases in between. The germline gives CDR1 SGHAT, CDR2 FQNNGV. The CDR3: CASSRSPDETQYF. Here the CDR3 DNA reads TGTGCCAGCAGCCGTAGCCCCGATGAGACCCAGTACTTC.

There are many counts of this clonotype. The chain joins TRBV29-1 to TRBJ2-1; D is uncertain. The CDR3 has 14 amino acids. Germline V gene lookup returns CDR1 SQVTM and CDR2 ANQGSEA. V was pared by 2 bases and J by 0 bases, with 8 bases between. CDR3 coding DNA: TGCAGCGTTGAAAGTGGATACTCCTACAATGAGCAGTTCTTC. This gives the protein CSVESGYSYNEQFF.

This clonotype was detected ten times or more. The CDR3 loop is CASSYSTGGQSWAFF. As DNA, the CDR3 is TGTGCCAGCAGTTACTCGACGGGCGGCCAGTCGTGGGCTTTCTTT. The chain is built from TRBV6-5 and TRBJ1-1, with unresolved D. V lost 0 bases, J lost 11 bases, and 19 bases lay in between. The germline CDR1 and CDR2 sequences are MNHEY and SVGAGI. This CDR3 has 15 residues.

This clonotype was found many times. The genes are TRBV10-3 and TRBJ2-2, with unresolved D. CDR3 length equals 14 residues. The V gene lost 0 bases and the J gene lost 6 bases, with 8 bases spanning the gap. The germline gives CDR1 ENHRY, CDR2 SYGVKD. The CDR3 sequence: CAISESPRSGELFF. CDR3 nucleotides: TGTGCCATCAGTGAGTCGCCCCGGTCCGGGGAGCTGTTTTTT.

This clonotype was counted ten times or more. The chain carries TRBV7-2 and TRBJ1-6; TRBD1 matches at 7 bases. Germline values: CDR1 SGHTA, CDR2 FQGNSA. CDR3 length: 13 residues. V gave up 5 bases and J gave up 7 bases; unmatched junction bases: 2. The CDR3 reads CASSVQGNSPLHF. In DNA form, the CDR3 reads TGTGCCAGCAGCGTACAGGGGAATTCACCCCTCCACTTT.

This clonotype was counted ten times or more. The V call is TRBV5-1, the J call TRBJ2-5; 14 bases are shared with TRBD2. CDR1 is SGHRS and CDR2 is YFSETQ in the germline V gene. The ends lost 3 bases at V and 5 bases at J; junction bases unmatched: 6. The CDR3 consists of 16 residues. In DNA form, the CDR3 reads TGCGCCAGCAGCTCAGGGACTAGCGGGGGTATTGAGACCCAGTACTTC. This encodes CASSSGTSGGIETQYF.

This clonotype was counted between two and nine times. This chain connects TRBV7-2 to TRBJ1-2, with 8 positions matching TRBD1. Germline V CDR1 and CDR2: SGHTA, FQGNSA. V trimming: 4 bases; J trimming: 7 bases; junction bases outside the gene matches: 14. The CDR3 consists of 16 residues. The CDR3 here is CASSSSPGGVYPGYTF. CDR3 in DNA: TGTGCCAGCAGCTCATCCCCAGGGGGCGTTTATCCTGGCTACACCTTC. Full variable domain (remainder filled in from reference TRBV7-2 and TRBJ1-2): GAGVSQSPSNKVTEKGKDVELRCDPISGHTALYWYRQSLGQGLEFLIYFQGNSAPDKSGLPSDRFSAERTGGSVSTLTIQRTQQEDSAVYLCASSSSPGGVYPGYTFGSGTRLTVV.

This clonotype was picked up many times. This chain connects TRBV20-1 to TRBJ2-1; 8 bases align to TRBD2. This CDR3 comprises 13 residues. Germline-derived CDR1 and CDR2 are DFQATT and SNEGSKA (reference sequence). After removal of 8 bases from V and 9 bases from J, the junction contained 12 bases not matched to a gene. As DNA, the CDR3 is TGCAGTCCCAAATCGGGGGGGATTGGTGAGCAGTTCTTC. It codes for CSPKSGGIGEQFF.

This clonotype was picked up a small number of times. The chain combines TRBV6-2 or TRBV6-3 with TRBJ2-3; 14 bases are a match to TRBD2. With 2 bases clipped from V and 3 bases from J, the junction kept 7 bases outside the gene matches. The CDR3 is made up of 18 amino acids. Germline CDR1 and CDR2: MNHEY and SVGEGT. The CDR3 region is CASSYRGLAGDLTDTQYF. In nucleotides, the CDR3 is TGTGCCAGCAGTTACCGGGGACTAGCGGGGGATCTAACAGATACGCAGTATTTT.

This clonotype was counted ten times or more. The chain has TRBV5-1 and TRBJ2-7; the match to TRBD2 covers 12 bases. V dropped 0 bases and J dropped 1; count of bases not matched to a gene: 5. The germline CDR1 and CDR2 sequences are SGHRS and YFSETQ. The CDR3 has 17 amino acids. The CDR3 here is CASSLARTSGESYEQYF. The CDR3 nucleotides read TGCGCCAGCAGCTTGGCCCGGACTAGCGGGGAATCCTACGAGCAGTACTTC.

This clonotype was detected only once. The rearrangement uses TRBV6-2 or TRBV6-3 and TRBJ2-7, with D perhaps matching TRBD2 (5 bases). V was shortened by 6 bases and J by 2 bases, with 17 bases between the two germline ends. Germline V gene sequence: CDR1 MNHEY, CDR2 SVGEGT. The CDR3 spans 15 residues. CDR3 protein: CASSTIRTETYEQYF. Here the CDR3 DNA reads TGTGCCAGCAGCACTATCAGGACTGAGACCTACGAGCAGTACTTC.

This clonotype was seen at least ten times. The chain uses TRBV7-3 and TRBJ2-5; perhaps TRBD2 as D (5 bases). The ends were cut back, 6 bases at V and 5 bases at J, with 13 bases in the middle. Germline assignment: CDR1 SGHTA and CDR2 FQGTGA. The CDR3 has 13 amino acids. The CDR3 coding sequence is TGTGCCAGCAGTTTTGGACCGGGGGAGACCCAGTACTTC. The encoded protein is CASSFGPGETQYF.

Ten or more counts support this clonotype. The chain combines TRBV6-5 with TRBJ2-1; 11 nucleotides align to TRBD2. CDR3 size: 16 residues. Unmatched junction bases numbered 7, after V lost 2 bases and J lost 7 bases. The germline V gene encodes CDR1 MNHEY and CDR2 SVGAGI. DNA for the CDR3: TGTGCCAGCAGTTACACTAGCGGGAGTCGAGGGAATGAGCAGTTCTTC. Its translation is CASSYTSGSRGNEQFF.

In this sample, this clonotype turned up many times. The V call is TRBV10-3, the J call TRBJ2-3; the D gene is possibly TRBD1 (5 bases). The CDR3 is made up of 13 amino acids. Per the germline V gene, CDR1 is ENHRY and CDR2 is SYGVKD. With 6 bases removed from V and 0 bases from J, the gap between germline ends came to 7 bases. CDR3 coding DNA: TGTGCCATCAGCCGGACAAGCACAGATACGCAGTATTTT. Protein sequence: CAISRTSTDTQYF.

This clonotype was recorded at least ten times. The CDR3 DNA reads as TGTGCCAGTAGTATGACTAGCGGGAACTACGAGCAGTACTTC. As protein: CASSMTSGNYEQYF. This chain uses TRBV19 with TRBJ2-7; 11 bases align to TRBD2. Losses at the gene ends were 3 bases for V and 3 bases for J; bases not matched to a gene: 1. The CDR3 is 14 residues long. Germline V gene data show CDR1 as LNHDA and CDR2 as SQIVND (reference sequence). Full variable domain (missing parts from reference TRBV19 and TRBJ2-7): DGGITQSPKYLFRKEGQNVTLSCEQNLNHDAMYWYRQDPGQGLRLIYYSQIVNDFQKGDIAEGYSVSREKKESFPLTVTSAQKNPTAFYLCASSMTSGNYEQYFGPGTRLTVT.

This clonotype came up a few times. The rearrangement joins TRBV10-3 to TRBJ2-7; D uncertain. The CDR3 extends over 12 amino acids. Germline V gives CDR1 ENHRY, CDR2 SYGVKD. The V and J ends lost 4 bases and 3 bases respectively, with 7 bases between them. CDR3 sequence: CAISGSFYEQYF. CDR3 bases: TGTGCCATCAGTGGCAGCTTCTACGAGCAGTACTTC.

This clonotype came up many times. This sequence joins TRBV7-9 and TRBJ2-1; tentatively, D is TRBD2 (5 bases). Trimming pared 5 bases from V and 0 bases from J, leaving 17 bases between. Looked up from germline, CDR1 is SEHNR and CDR2 is FQNEAQ (reference sequence). The CDR3 spans 17 residues. CDR3 sequence: CASSQGEGWSSYNEQFF. CDR3 bases: TGTGCCAGCAGCCAAGGTGAGGGCTGGAGCTCCTACAATGAGCAGTTCTTC.

This clonotype was counted only a few times. The chain employs TRBV12-3 or TRBV12-4 and TRBJ1-1; D might be TRBD1 (6 bases). The CDR3 is made up of 16 amino acids. With 2 bases removed from V and 2 bases from J, the gap between germline ends came to 15 bases. CDR3 protein: CASSLMQGWANTEAFF. As DNA, the CDR3 is TGTGCCAGCAGTTTAATGCAGGGGTGGGCCAACACTGAAGCTTTCTTT.

This clonotype was counted many times. The gene calls are TRBV12-3 or TRBV12-4 and TRBJ2-1; TRBD1 is a possible D gene (5 bases). V was clipped by 7 bases and J by 3 bases, with 16 bases between them. This CDR3 region has 15 residues. This chain's CDR3 is CASIPQGRGYNEQFF. DNA for the CDR3: TGTGCCAGCATACCCCAGGGTAGGGGCTACAATGAGCAGTTCTTC.